Sequencing of this T cell receptor beta chain was carried out in a study of shared clonotypes between healthy human individuals. The junction had 6 bases not matched to a gene; V was cut back by 3 bases and J by 4 bases. Germline lookup yields CDR1 SGHNT and CDR2 YYREEE (reference sequence). The CDR3 spans 16 residues. Genomic DNA belonging to each subset was distributed in equal measure over several immunoSEQ plates. The repertoire was sequenced with immunoSEQ multiplex PCR; TCRdb's copy has only in-frame clones and lacks some. The sample has more than 500,000 clones, around 96% seen once; the top ten hold approximately 0.067%. Notes on this clone: The antigen remains unidentified.

Study observations and caveats: It was anticipated that sequencing depth would influence how many clonotypes donors shared. Rarefaction showed sorted-subset sequencing was incomplete despite large depth.

This chain uses TRBV5-4 with TRBJ2-2; 10 bases line up with TRBD2. Sequenced material: naive CD4+ T cells sorted from blood. Subset: CD45RA+ positively selected. This sequence was found in a woman in her 30s in good health. CDR3 in DNA: TGTGCCAGCAGCTCGGGACTAGCGAGAGCCACCGGGGAGCTGTTTTTT. The encoded protein is CASSSGLARATGELFF.